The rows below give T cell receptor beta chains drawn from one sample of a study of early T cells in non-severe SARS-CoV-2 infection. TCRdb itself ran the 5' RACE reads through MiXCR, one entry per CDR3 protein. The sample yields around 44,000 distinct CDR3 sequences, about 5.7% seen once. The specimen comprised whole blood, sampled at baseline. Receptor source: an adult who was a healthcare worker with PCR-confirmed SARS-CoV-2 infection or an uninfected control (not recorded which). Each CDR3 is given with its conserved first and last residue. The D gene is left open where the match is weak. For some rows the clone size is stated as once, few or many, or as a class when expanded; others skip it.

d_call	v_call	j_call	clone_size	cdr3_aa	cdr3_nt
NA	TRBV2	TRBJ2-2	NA	CASETQGTGELFF	TGTGCCAGCGAGACCCAGGGGACCGGGGAGCTGTTTTTT
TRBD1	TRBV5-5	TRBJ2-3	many	CASSSTGTGVPPQYF	TGTGCCAGCAGCTCCACCGGGACAGGGGTCCCTCCGCAGTATTTT
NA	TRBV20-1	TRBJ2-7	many	CSASKGTYEQYF	TGCAGTGCTAGTAAGGGCACCTACGAGCAGTACTTC
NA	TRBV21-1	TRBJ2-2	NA	CARSRGWLYTGELFF	TGTGCCCGCTCCCGAGGTTGGCTTTACACCGGGGAGCTGTTTTTT
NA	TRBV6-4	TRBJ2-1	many	CASSDGPAGNEQFF	TGTGCCAGCAGTGACGGTCCAGCAGGAAATGAGCAGTTCTTC
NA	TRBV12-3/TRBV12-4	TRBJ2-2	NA	CASSFAQTANTGELFF	TGTGCCAGCAGTTTTGCGCAGACGGCGAACACCGGGGAGCTGTTTTTT
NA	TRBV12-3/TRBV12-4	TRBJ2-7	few	CASSSGRDEQYF	TGTGCCAGCAGTTCCGGACGGGACGAGCAGTACTTC
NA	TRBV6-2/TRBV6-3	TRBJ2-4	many	CASSPVQGENIQYF	TGTGCCAGCAGTCCTGTACAGGGAGAAAACATTCAGTACTTC
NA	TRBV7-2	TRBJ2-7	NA	CASSPAGIANEQYF	TGTGCCAGCAGCCCAGCCGGGATAGCCAACGAGCAGTACTTC
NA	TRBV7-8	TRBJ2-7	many	CASSPRRDRGRYYEQYF	TGTGCCAGCAGCCCCCGACGGGACCGGGGGCGATACTACGAGCAGTACTTC
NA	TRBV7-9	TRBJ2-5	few	CASSLSEDITYQETQYF	TGTGCCAGCAGCTTATCGGAGGATATTACGTACCAAGAGACCCAGTACTTC
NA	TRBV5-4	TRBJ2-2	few	CASSSRQPFDGELFF	TGTGCCAGCAGCTCTCGACAGCCCTTCGACGGGGAGCTGTTTTTT
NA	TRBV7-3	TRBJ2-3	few	CARSFSGTDTQYF	TGTGCCAGGAGCTTTTCGGGGACAGATACGCAGTATTTT
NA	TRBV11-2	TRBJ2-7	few	CASSETYEQYF	TGTGCCAGCAGCGAAACCTACGAGCAGTACTTC
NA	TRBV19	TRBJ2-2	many	CASSGPSEGTGELFF	TGTGCCAGTAGCGGGCCCTCCGAAGGGACCGGGGAGCTGTTTTTT
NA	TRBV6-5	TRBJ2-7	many	CASSLDREQYF	TGTGCCAGCAGCCTCGACCGGGAGCAGTACTTC
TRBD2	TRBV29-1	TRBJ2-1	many	CSVVGGPGLSYNEQFF	TGCAGCGTTGTAGGTGGACCGGGACTATCTTACAATGAGCAGTTCTTC
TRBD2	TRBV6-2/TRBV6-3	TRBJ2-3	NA	CASSYRSGGPITDTQYF	TGTGCCAGCAGTTACCGTAGCGGGGGGCCTATCACAGATACGCAGTATTTT
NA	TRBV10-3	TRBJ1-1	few	CAISERRQSLNTEAFF	TGTGCCATCAGTGAGCGTAGACAGTCGTTGAACACTGAAGCTTTCTTT
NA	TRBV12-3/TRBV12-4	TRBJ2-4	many	CASSFQGSPIQYF	TGTGCCAGCAGTTTCCAGGGCAGTCCCATTCAGTACTTC
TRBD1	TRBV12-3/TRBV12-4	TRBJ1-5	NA	CASNEQGAGNQPQHF	TGTGCCAGCAACGAACAGGGGGCTGGCAATCAGCCCCAGCATTTT
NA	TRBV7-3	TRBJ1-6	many	CASSLSGGLNSPLHF	TGTGCCAGCAGCCTTAGCGGGGGGCTTAATTCACCCCTCCACTTT
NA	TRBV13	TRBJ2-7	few	CASSLGGRAEQYF	TGTGCCAGCAGCTTAGGGGGGCGCGCCGAGCAGTACTTC
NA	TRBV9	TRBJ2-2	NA	CASSPTPDMNTGELFF	TGTGCCAGCAGCCCAACCCCCGACATGAACACCGGGGAGCTGTTTTTT
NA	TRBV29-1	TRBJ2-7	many	CSVVSGPYEQYF	TGCAGCGTTGTCTCGGGGCCCTACGAGCAGTACTTC
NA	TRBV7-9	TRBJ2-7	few	CASSLGVEQYF	TGTGCCAGCAGCTTGGGGGTTGAGCAGTACTTC
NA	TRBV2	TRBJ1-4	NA	CASSLQGKSNEKLFF	TGTGCCAGCAGTCTCCAGGGGAAATCTAATGAAAAACTGTTTTTT
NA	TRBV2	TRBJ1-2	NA	CASSEFDQALYGYTF	TGTGCCAGCAGTGAATTTGACCAAGCCCTATATGGCTACACCTTC
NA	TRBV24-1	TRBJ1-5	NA	CATSPGNQPQHF	TGTGCCACCAGCCCAGGAAATCAGCCCCAGCATTTT